Below are 18 T cell receptor beta chains sequenced from a single sample in a study of patients and donors after allogeneic stem cell transplantation. TCRdb used MiXCR to reprocess the RT-PCR reads, holding one entry per CDR3 protein. This repertoire shows more than 850,000 distinct CDR3 sequences, roughly 18% found once; its top ten account for 5% to 6.5%. Sequenced sample: blood, either unsorted or a sorted T cell fraction (not recorded which). The receptors were gathered from a human donor who was either an allogeneic HSCT recipient or a stem cell or donor lymphocyte infusion donor (not recorded which). It is not recorded whose cells these are; they may come from a transplant donor.

The chain employs TRBV28 and TRBJ1-1; a possible D gene is TRBD1 (5 bases). Germline V gene data show CDR1 as MDHEN and CDR2 as SYDVKM. This CDR3 comprises 14 residues. Trimming shortened V by 6 bases and J by 12 bases, and 23 bases separated the two germline ends. In nucleotides, the CDR3 is TGTGCCAGCAGCTCCGCCTGCAGGGTGTGGAACCCTTTCTTT. Its protein is CASSSACRVWNPFF. Using reference TRBV28 and TRBJ1-1 for the parts outside the CDR3, the full variable domain is DVKVTQSSRYLVKRTGEKVFLECVQDMDHENMFWYRQDPGLGLRLIYFSYDVKMKEKGDIPEGYSVSREKKERFSLILESASTNQTSMYLCASSSACRVWNPFFGQGTRLTVV.

The CDR3, as DNA: TGTGCCAGCAGTTTTCGACTGACTAGCGGGCATGACGATGAGCAGTTCTTC. This translates into CASSFRLTSGHDDEQFF. This sequence joins TRBV2 and TRBJ2-1; TRBD2 matches at 10 bases. The CDR3 is made up of 17 amino acids. V lost 5 bases, J lost 8 bases, and 15 bases stayed unmatched. Germline CDR1 and CDR2: SNHLY and FYNNEI.

This clonotype was counted ten times or more. The chain links TRBV2 to TRBJ2-1; D is undetermined. Between the trimmed V and J ends, which lost 9 bases and 0 bases, there was a span of 12 bases. Germline loops: CDR1 SNHLY, CDR2 FYNNEI. The CDR3 covers 14 residues. The CDR3: CASTSGSSYNEQFF. DNA of the CDR3: TGTGCCAGTACCTCAGGAAGCTCCTACAATGAGCAGTTCTTC.

The chain uses TRBV6-1 and TRBJ2-3, with 9 bases that match TRBD1. Trimming removed 8 bases from V and 4 bases from J; junction bases left unmatched: 4. The CDR3 sequence is 13 residues long. Looked up from germline, CDR1 is MNHNS and CDR2 is SASEGT. CDR3 sequence reads: CASHRGRSDTQYF. The CDR3 bases are TGTGCCAGCCACAGGGGGCGGTCAGATACGCAGTATTTT.

The chain uses TRBV30 and TRBJ1-1; no reliable D call. This CDR3 is 12 amino acids long. The germline CDR1 and CDR2 sequences are GTSNPN and SVGIG (reference sequence). Trimming stripped 2 bases from V and 1 base from J, with 5 bases between. CDR3 sequence (DNA): TGTGCCTGGAGTAGGGCGAACACTGAAGCTTTCTTT. It is translated as CAWSRANTEAFF.

The chain joins TRBV7-8 to TRBJ1-1; D is undetermined. Trimming cost V 5 bases and J 1 base, with 14 bases left between them. The germline V gene has CDR1 SGHVS and CDR2 FQNEAQ. The CDR3 has 15 residues. CDR3 nucleotides: TGTGCCAGCAGCCCCCGGACCCCGCGGAACACTGAAGCTTTCTTT. Translated: CASSPRTPRNTEAFF.

The chain couples TRBV7-2 to TRBJ1-4, with 7 bases that match TRBD1. Trimming at V came to 5 bases and at J to 3 bases, leaving 12 bases not matched to a gene. CDR1 is SGHTA and CDR2 is FQGNSA in the germline V gene. There are 17 residues in the CDR3. The CDR3 coding sequence is TGTGCCAGCAGCCGTGCCACAGGGGCGAGGGCTAATGAAAAACTGTTTTTT. Amino acid sequence: CASSRATGARANEKLFF.

This clonotype has a handful of counts. The rearrangement joins TRBV7-2 to TRBJ1-1; D is unresolved. Germline V lookup: CDR1 SGHTA, CDR2 FQGNSA. V dropped 5 bases and J dropped 3 bases, with 16 bases sitting between them. The CDR3 loop spans 15 amino acids. CDR3 nucleotides: TGTGCCAGCAGCCCTGGACCGGTCGGAGACACTGAAGCTTTCTTT. This gives the protein CASSPGPVGDTEAFF.

There are a few counts of this clonotype. CDR3 sequence: CASRGQGKTGELFF. The CDR3 DNA reads as TGTGCCAGCAGAGGACAGGGAAAAACCGGGGAGCTGTTTTTT. The chain joins TRBV6-4 to TRBJ2-2, with 8 bases that match TRBD1. Per the germline V gene, CDR1 is MRHNA and CDR2 is SNTAGT. Germline trimming cut 6 bases from V and 5 bases from J; bases unmatched to any gene: 5. The CDR3 is 14 residues long.

This clonotype was seen more than once but under ten times. The chain recombines TRBV15 with TRBJ2-7; D assignment may be TRBD1 or TRBD2 (6 bases each). Trimming shortened V by 0 bases and J by 0 bases, and 15 bases separated the two germline ends. The CDR3 spans 17 residues. Germline V gene data show CDR1 as LNHNV and CDR2 as YYDKDF (reference sequence). The CDR3 DNA reads TGTGCCACCAGCAGAGAGGCGGGACAATCAGACTCCTACGAGCAGTACTTC. Protein product: CATSREAGQSDSYEQYF. Variable domain in full (rest from reference TRBV15 and TRBJ2-7): DAMVIQNPRYQVTQFGKPVTLSCSQTLNHNVMYWYQQKSSQAPKLLFHYYDKDFNNEADTPDNFQSRRPNTSFCFLDIRSPGLGDTAMYLCATSREAGQSDSYEQYFGPGTRLTVT.

This clonotype was seen repeatedly, ten times or more. This chain links TRBV20-1 with TRBJ2-7, with TRBD2 as a possible D gene (6 bases). The CDR3 is 15 residues long. Germline V gene sequence: CDR1 DFQATT, CDR2 SNEGSKA (reference sequence). V dropped 1 base and J dropped 2 bases, with 15 bases sitting between them. CDR3 coding DNA: TGCAGTGCTAGAGTTAGAACTAGCCAGACCTACGAGCAGTACTTC. Translation: CSARVRTSQTYEQYF.

The chain uses TRBV18 and TRBJ2-1; D perhaps matches TRBD2 (5 bases). CDR3 length: 12 amino acids. Germline V gene sequence: CDR1 KGHSH, CDR2 LQKENI. Trimming left V 7 bases short and J 7 bases short, with 11 bases between. The CDR3 DNA follows: TGTGCCAGCTGCGAGAGCGGTAATGAGCAGTTCTTC. It yields the protein CASCESGNEQFF.

The chain has TRBV25-1 and TRBJ2-7; D is ambiguous. The length of the CDR3 is 15 residues. The V gene lost 4 bases and the J gene lost 6 bases, with 19 bases spanning the gap. In germline, CDR1 is MGHDK, CDR2 SYGVNS. CDR3 in amino acids: CASSVDAPIFSEQYF. CDR3 nucleotides: TGTGCCAGCAGTGTGGATGCACCCATCTTCTCCGAGCAGTACTTC.

The chain uses TRBV9 and TRBJ2-2; D is unclear. The germline V gene encodes CDR1 SGDLS and CDR2 YYNGEE. V lost 7 bases and J lost 0, with 7 bases in between. The CDR3 consists of 13 residues. CDR3: CASGKTNTGELFF. CDR3 nucleotides: TGTGCCAGCGGAAAAACGAACACCGGGGAGCTGTTTTTT.

This clonotype was recorded a few times. This chain joins TRBV6-1 and TRBJ2-1; maybe TRBD2 (6 bases). Germline V lookup: CDR1 MNHNS, CDR2 SASEGT. The CDR3 sequence is 14 residues long. With 5 bases removed from V and 8 bases from J, the gap between germline ends came to 16 bases. CDR3 DNA sequence: TGTGCCAGCAGTCCCCAAGGCAGGGAGGATGAGCAGTTCTTC. Protein sequence: CASSPQGREDEQFF.

The sample holds a few counts of this clonotype. The chain combines TRBV21-1 with TRBJ2-5; the D call TRBD1 from the table was never checked on the DNA. TRBV21-1 is a listed pseudogene. The CDR3 length is 15 residues. The CDR3 reads CASSPQIQGWETQYF. CDR3 DNA sequence: TGTGCCAGCAGCCCCCAAATCCAGGGATGGGAGACCCAGTACTTC.

This clonotype was observed a few times. The chain recombines TRBV7-3 with TRBJ2-2; 7 bases align to TRBD1. The V gene's germline CDR1 is SGHTA and CDR2 FQGTGA. With 7 bases clipped from V and 7 bases from J, the junction kept 9 bases outside the gene matches. The CDR3 loop spans 14 amino acids. The CDR3: CASNRGRNSGELFF. The CDR3 coding sequence is TGTGCCAGCAACAGGGGCCGTAATAGCGGGGAGCTGTTTTTT.

This chain joins TRBV28 and TRBJ2-2; 7 bases align to TRBD2. The ends lost 6 bases at V and 5 bases at J; junction bases unmatched: 12. This CDR3 contains 16 residues. Germline values: CDR1 MDHEN, CDR2 SYDVKM. The chain's CDR3 is CASRHALADETGELFF. The CDR3 DNA reads as TGTGCCAGCAGACATGCCCTAGCGGATGAGACCGGGGAGCTGTTTTTT.